These T cell receptor beta chains were read from a single sample in a study of blood T cell repertoires in COVID-19. Data came from immunoSEQ multiplex PCR; TCRdb stores just in-frame clones and leaves some out. The repertoire holds roughly 200,000 clones, with approximately 82% as singletons. Sample: peripheral blood. The receptor set was obtained from a man aged 35-49 years with active or convalescent COVID-19. Each CDR3 is given with its conserved first and last residue. The order of the fields is D gene, V gene, clone size, J gene, CDR3 DNA, CDR3 protein. D genes are given only for firm matches. Not every row has a clone size; where given, it reads once, few, many or a size class.

D gene: .
V gene: TRBV7-6
clone size: .
J gene: TRBJ2-1
CDR3 DNA: TGTGCCAGCAGCTATAGCCCCTACAATGAGCAGTTCTTC
CDR3 protein: CASSYSPYNEQFF

D gene: TRBD2
V gene: TRBV5-6
clone size: .
J gene: TRBJ2-3
CDR3 DNA: TGTGCCAGCAGCTTCCGCGGGAGTCTTCCAGATACGCAGTATTTT
CDR3 protein: CASSFRGSLPDTQYF

D gene: .
V gene: TRBV2
clone size: .
J gene: TRBJ1-1
CDR3 DNA: TGTGCCAGCAGTGAAGCCCTTAGTGGGGGGGACACTGAAGCTTTCTTT
CDR3 protein: CASSEALSGGDTEAFF

D gene: .
V gene: TRBV29-1
clone size: .
J gene: TRBJ2-1
CDR3 DNA: TGCAGCGTTGAGTTAGTCTACTCCTACAATGAGCAGTTCTTC
CDR3 protein: CSVELVYSYNEQFF

D gene: .
V gene: TRBV11-2
clone size: .
J gene: TRBJ1-2
CDR3 DNA: TGTGCCAGCAGCACTTATATCCAGGGATCGGATGAAGGGTCATATGGCTACACCTTC
CDR3 protein: CASSTYIQGSDEGSYGYTF

D gene: TRBD2
V gene: TRBV18
clone size: once
J gene: TRBJ2-2
CDR3 DNA: TGTGCCAGCTCACCATCAGCTAGCGGGACGACCGGGGAGCTGTTTTTT
CDR3 protein: CASSPSASGTTGELFF

D gene: .
V gene: TRBV7-9
clone size: few
J gene: TRBJ2-5
CDR3 DNA: TGTGCCAGCAGCTCCCGGGCGGGGTACCAAGAGACCCAGTACTTC
CDR3 protein: CASSSRAGYQETQYF

D gene: TRBD1
V gene: TRBV6-2/TRBV6-3
clone size: .
J gene: TRBJ2-3
CDR3 DNA: TGTGCCAGCAGCACAGGGGGTAGCACAGATACGCAGTATTTT
CDR3 protein: CASSTGGSTDTQYF

D gene: .
V gene: TRBV11-3
clone size: .
J gene: TRBJ2-1
CDR3 DNA: TGTGCCAGCAGCCGCCCGGGACTTCAATACAATGAGCAGTTCTTC
CDR3 protein: CASSRPGLQYNEQFF

D gene: .
V gene: TRBV29-1
clone size: .
J gene: TRBJ1-5
CDR3 DNA: TGCAGCGTTGTGACTGGTGATCAGCCCCAGCATTTT
CDR3 protein: CSVVTGDQPQHF

D gene: TRBD1
V gene: TRBV24-1
clone size: .
J gene: TRBJ1-2
CDR3 DNA: TGTGCCACCAGTGATAACTCCCCCATGGGACAGACCTATGGCTACACCTTC
CDR3 protein: CATSDNSPMGQTYGYTF

D gene: TRBD1
V gene: TRBV25-1
clone size: .
J gene: TRBJ2-7
CDR3 DNA: TGTGCCAGCAGTGGAGGACAGGGGGCCTACGAGCAGTACTTC
CDR3 protein: CASSGGQGAYEQYF

D gene: .
V gene: TRBV11-1
clone size: .
J gene: TRBJ2-7
CDR3 DNA: TGTGCCAGCAGCCCGGAAGGGTACAGGTCCGACGAGCAGTACTTC
CDR3 protein: CASSPEGYRSDEQYF

D gene: .
V gene: TRBV9
clone size: once
J gene: TRBJ1-3
CDR3 DNA: TGTGCCAGCAGCACTCTTGCGGACATCTCTGGAAACACCATATATTTT
CDR3 protein: CASSTLADISGNTIYF

D gene: .
V gene: TRBV6-4
clone size: .
J gene: TRBJ1-2
CDR3 DNA: TGTGCCAGCAGCCGCCACCAGGGTCTTAACTATGGCTACACCTTC
CDR3 protein: CASSRHQGLNYGYTF

D gene: TRBD2
V gene: TRBV29-1
clone size: .
J gene: TRBJ2-3
CDR3 DNA: TGCAGCGTTGGGGGAGGACTAGCGGGACTCACAGATACGCAGTATTTT
CDR3 protein: CSVGGGLAGLTDTQYF

D gene: .
V gene: TRBV3-1/TRBV3-2
clone size: .
J gene: TRBJ1-1
CDR3 DNA: TGTGCCAGCAGCCAAGCTCGGGGGGTGAGGAACACTGAAGCTTTCTTT
CDR3 protein: CASSQARGVRNTEAFF

D gene: .
V gene: TRBV29-1
clone size: .
J gene: TRBJ2-6
CDR3 DNA: TGCAGCGTTTCTCCTGGGGCCAACGTCCTGACTTTC
CDR3 protein: CSVSPGANVLTF

D gene: .
V gene: TRBV7-9
clone size: .
J gene: TRBJ1-2
CDR3 DNA: TGTGCCAGCAGCCACCTCCTAGAGGGAGGTGGCTACACCTTC
CDR3 protein: CASSHLLEGGGYTF

D gene: TRBD2
V gene: TRBV30
clone size: .
J gene: TRBJ2-2
CDR3 DNA: TGTGCCTGGAGCGGGGGGGTTACCGGGGAGCTGTTTTTT
CDR3 protein: CAWSGGVTGELFF

D gene: TRBD1
V gene: TRBV6-6
clone size: .
J gene: TRBJ1-2
CDR3 DNA: TGTGCCAGCAGCCGGGACAGGGAGGGTACTTACTTC
CDR3 protein: CASSRDREGTYF

D gene: .
V gene: TRBV29-1
clone size: .
J gene: TRBJ1-2
CDR3 DNA: TGCAGCGTGGTCCAGGATGGCTACACCTTC
CDR3 protein: CSVVQDGYTF